The 4 T cell receptor beta chains in this list originate from one sample, sequenced in a study of blood T cell repertoires in COVID-19. The assay was immunoSEQ multiplex PCR, and TCRdb's table has in-frame clones only and misses some. The sample yields under 250,000 clones, around nine tenths seen once. Sequences were obtained from peripheral blood. All receptors derive from a man in his sixties with COVID-19, enrolled during active disease.

V usage is TRBV28 and J usage is TRBJ1-1, with D possibly TRBD1 on 5 matching bases. The V and J ends lost 2 bases and 9 bases respectively, with 22 bases between them. The germline V gene encodes CDR1 MDHEN and CDR2 SYDVKM. CDR3 length: 16 residues. This chain's CDR3 is CASSLPSSTGGSKAFF. CDR3 in DNA: TGTGCCAGCAGTTTACCCAGTTCAACCGGGGGATCTAAAGCTTTCTTT.

This chain connects TRBV7-6 to TRBJ2-1; TRBD2 agrees at 7 bases. This CDR3 spans 14 amino acids. Germline assignment: CDR1 SGHVS and CDR2 FNYEAQ. V trimming: 3 bases; J trimming: 3 bases; junction bases outside the gene matches: 2. DNA of the CDR3: TGTGCCAGCAGCTTTGGGGGGGGCTACAATGAGCAGTTCTTC. Translating it yields CASSFGGGYNEQFF.

The chain uses TRBV5-6 and TRBJ1-4, with 9 bases lining up with TRBD1. Germline V CDR1 and CDR2: SGHDT, YYEEEE. The ends lost 3 bases at V and 3 bases at J; junction bases unmatched: 3. CDR3 size: 15 residues. CDR3 bases: TGTGCCAGCAGCTGGGACAGGGCTCCTAATGAAAAACTGTTTTTT. Residues: CASSWDRAPNEKLFF. Supplemented by reference TRBV5-6 and TRBJ1-4, the full variable domain reads DAGVTQSPTHLIKTRGQQVTLRCSPKSGHDTVSWYQQALGQGPQFIFQYYEEEERQRGNFPDRFSGHQFPNYSSELNVNALLLGDSALYLCASSWDRAPNEKLFFGSGTQLSVL.

The rearrangement uses TRBV19 and TRBJ2-1; 10 bases match TRBD2. Germline CDR1 and CDR2: LNHDA and SQIVND (reference sequence). This CDR3 spans 15 amino acids. V lost 4 bases to trimming and J lost 2 bases; unmatched junction nucleotides: 2. CDR3 region: CASSKGLAAYNEQFF. The CDR3 DNA follows: TGTGCCAGTAGTAAAGGACTAGCGGCCTACAATGAGCAGTTCTTC.